This T cell receptor beta chain was documented in a study of blood T cell repertoires in COVID-19. Study-wide context: Sources were T cells, B-cell-depleted T cells, or PBMCs; the material itself was cDNA or gDNA.

The Seattle patients joined while their infection was active and were tracked longitudinally afterward. Germline CDR1 MNHEY, CDR2 SVGAGI. Trimming removed 5 bases at V and 12 bases at J, with 26 bases between. This CDR3 region has 15 residues. Method: immunoSEQ multiplex PCR; TCRdb's copy keeps in-frame clones and lacks some. This table holds 200,000 to 250,000 clones, over 80% found once. Sequencing was done on a sample of peripheral blood. This receptor was taken from a man aged 30-40 years with COVID-19, enrolled during active disease. V gene TRBV6-5 combines with J gene TRBJ2-7; D is possibly TRBD1 (6 bases). CDR3 region: CASSQQGFSGKGSYF. Written as DNA, the CDR3 is TGTGCCAGCAGTCAACAGGGTTTTTCGGGCAAAGGGTCGTACTTC.